This passage covers 14 T cell receptor beta chains from one sample sequenced in a study of low-dose radiotherapy and immunotherapy resistance in tumors. Priming of first-strand cDNA relied on TRAV- and TRBV-specific primers (covering alpha and beta chains). TCR amplification ran 20 PCR cycles using constant-region and V-primer adapter primers. MiXCR, run by TCRdb on the reads, gives a single entry per CDR3 protein. The data contain about 82,000 distinct CDR3 sequences, under 20% of them singletons. Specified time point: before trial treatment. Sequenced material: PBMCs, taken before treatment. These receptors were collected from a male donor with prostate cancer.

Comment on this clonotype: A far more abundant clone sits one base away, making this likely a read error. J is TRBJ2-1 and V is TRBV5-1, with 10 bases aligning to TRBD1. Germline values: CDR1 SGHRS, CDR2 YFSETQ. The CDR3 consists of 14 residues. V was clipped by 3 bases and J by 10 bases; unmatched bases: 7. The CDR3 spells CASSYGQGGYEQFF. The CDR3 nucleotides read TGCGCCAGCAGCTACGGACAGGGGGGCTACGAGCAGTTCTTC.

At least ten counts were recorded for this clonotype. The gene calls are TRBV4-1 and TRBJ2-3; D unresolved. The V end lost 4 bases, the J end lost 8 bases, and 10 bases lay between the germline ends. CDR1 MGHRA and CDR2 YSYEKL come from the germline V gene. The CDR3 is 12 amino acids. CDR3 DNA sequence: TGCGCCAGCAGCCTCCCCCTTGGTACGCAGTATTTT. Its protein product is CASSLPLGTQYF.

The table lists this clonotype with a few counts. The limits of the CDR3 on the DNA are not certain, so only TCRdb's listed CDR3 is given. V usage is TRBV7-8 and J usage is TRBJ2-2; TRBD2 is the table's D call and was not checked against the DNA. The CDR3 is 19 residues long, counting both termini. The germline CDR1 and CDR2 sequences are SGHVS and FQNEAQ. CDR3 loop: CASSLMPLGRANTGELFFF.

This clonotype was recorded at least ten times. This chain uses TRBV6-1 with TRBJ1-2; D unclear. Germline V lookup: CDR1 MNHNS, CDR2 SASEGT. The CDR3 contains 14 residues. V lost 0 bases and J 4 bases, leaving 9 bases between the germline ends. Here the CDR3 reads CASSEALGSYGYTF. CDR3 DNA sequence: TGTGCCAGCAGTGAAGCCTTGGGATCCTATGGCTACACCTTC.

This clonotype was seen many times. This sequence joins TRBV7-2 and TRBJ2-2, with D unresolved. V was cut by 2 bases and J by 7 bases, with 14 bases left in between. CDR1 is SGHTA, CDR2 FQGNSA, per germline. CDR3 length equals 15 residues. CDR3 in amino acids: CASSLMADKDGELFF. Here the CDR3 DNA reads TGTGCCAGCAGCTTAATGGCAGATAAGGACGGGGAGCTGTTTTTT.

This clonotype was seen at least ten times. The gene calls are TRBV11-2 and TRBJ2-1, with 12 bases aligning to TRBD2. Looked up from germline, CDR1 is SGHAT and CDR2 is FQNNGV. V lost 1 base and J lost 10; bases outside the gene matches: 5. This CDR3 spans 15 amino acids. Here the CDR3 reads CASSLVGTSGQEQFF. In DNA form, the CDR3 reads TGTGCCAGCAGCTTAGTCGGGACTAGCGGGCAAGAGCAGTTCTTC.

The J gene is TRBJ2-7, the V gene TRBV6-2 or TRBV6-3; D is perhaps TRBD1 (6 bases). This CDR3 is 15 amino acids long. The germline gives CDR1 MNHEY, CDR2 SVGEGT. V lost 6 bases and J 2 bases, leaving 17 bases between the germline ends. In DNA form, the CDR3 reads TGTGCCAGCAGAAAGAACACAGGGACCACCTACGAGCAGTACTTC. This sequence encodes CASRKNTGTTYEQYF.

This clonotype occurred many times. The chain has TRBV18 and TRBJ1-5; TRBD1 agrees at 7 bases. Germline V lookup: CDR1 KGHSH, CDR2 LQKENI. CDR3 length: 14 amino acids. Trimming cost V 4 bases and J 3 bases; bases outside gene matches: 3. The CDR3 DNA sequence: TGTGCCAGCTCACGGGACAGAAACAATCAGCCCCAGCATTTT. It yields the protein CASSRDRNNQPQHF.

This chain connects TRBV18 to TRBJ1-5; D is perhaps TRBD1 (5 bases). The CDR3 sequence is 16 residues long. V was pared by 0 bases and J by 5 bases, with 14 bases between. Germline assignment: CDR1 KGHSH and CDR2 LQKENI. The CDR3 loop reads CASSPPGRRGDQPQHF. As DNA, the CDR3 is TGTGCCAGCTCACCACCGGGCAGGAGGGGAGATCAGCCCCAGCATTTT.

This clonotype was detected many times. This chain connects TRBV12-3 or TRBV12-4 to TRBJ1-2; a weak D match, TRBD1 (5 bases). The V and J ends lost 6 bases and 7 bases respectively, with 24 bases between them. The CDR3 spans 16 residues. The CDR3 spells CASRLHTGTSVFGYTF. CDR3 DNA sequence: TGTGCCAGCAGGCTGCATACCGGGACCTCTGTCTTTGGCTACACCTTC.

This clonotype was counted at least ten times. The chain couples TRBV29-1 to TRBJ2-2; unclear D gene. The length of the CDR3 is 11 residues. Germline loops: CDR1 SQVTM, CDR2 ANQGSEA. V lost 4 bases and J lost 6, with 6 bases in between. In DNA, the CDR3 is TGCAGCGTTGCTCGCGCCGGGGAGCTGTTTTTT. Amino acid sequence: CSVARAGELFF.

Ten or more counts support this clonotype. The chain combines TRBV12-3 or TRBV12-4 with TRBJ1-5; no clear D. The CDR3 runs 12 residues. Trimming cost V 6 bases and J 6 bases, with 9 bases left between them. The CDR3 protein is CASSTYPQPQHF. The CDR3 DNA reads TGTGCCAGCAGCACCTATCCTCAGCCCCAGCATTTT.

At least ten counts were recorded for this clonotype. The chain uses TRBV11-1 and TRBJ2-2, with D possibly TRBD1 on 6 matching bases. Trimming pared 2 bases from V and 0 bases from J, leaving 10 bases between. This CDR3 has 16 amino acids. Germline CDR1 and CDR2: SGHAT and FQDESV (reference sequence). This CDR3 reads CASSLRNRANTGELFF. CDR3 in DNA: TGTGCCAGCAGCTTACGTAACAGGGCGAACACCGGGGAGCTGTTTTTT.

Concerning this clonotype: Given a much more abundant clone one base away, this may be a read error. The rearrangement links TRBV7-2 to TRBJ2-7; D remains ambiguous. The CDR3 spans 14 residues. In germline, CDR1 is SGHTA, CDR2 FQGNSA. The CDR3 reads CSSSSGPASYEQYF. DNA of the CDR3: TGTTCCAGCAGCTCGGGCCCGGCCTCCTACGAGCAGTACTTC.